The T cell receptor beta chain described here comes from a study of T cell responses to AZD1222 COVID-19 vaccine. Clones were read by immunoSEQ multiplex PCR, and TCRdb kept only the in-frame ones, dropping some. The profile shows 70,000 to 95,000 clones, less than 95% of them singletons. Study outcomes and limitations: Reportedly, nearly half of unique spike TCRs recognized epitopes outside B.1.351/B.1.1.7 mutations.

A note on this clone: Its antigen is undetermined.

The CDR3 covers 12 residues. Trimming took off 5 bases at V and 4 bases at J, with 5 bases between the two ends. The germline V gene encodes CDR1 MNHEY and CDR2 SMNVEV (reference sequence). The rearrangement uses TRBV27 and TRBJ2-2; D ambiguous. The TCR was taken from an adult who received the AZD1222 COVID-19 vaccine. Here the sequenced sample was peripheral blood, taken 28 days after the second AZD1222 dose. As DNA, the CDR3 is TGTGCCAGCAGTCGCCCCACCGGGGAGCTGTTTTTT. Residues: CASSRPTGELFF.